Below, one T cell receptor beta chain is given with its context. This clone turned up a few times. Its target antigen remains unknown. Base qualities were left out, and no much larger clone turns up one base away. The data were obtained in a study of beta chain features in type 1 diabetes (dated by TCRdb to 2017 to 2018). Some background on the complete study: Mean age, gender distribution, total cell number and subset yield did not differ between patients and healthy donors. A total of about 110 million sorted cells were examined across all samples, and the number of cells per subset was strongly correlated with RNA yield. In the study, recently diagnosed type 1 diabetes patients and matched healthy donors were compared on the TCRB repertoires of their sorted circulating CD4+ T cell subsets. Regulatory and stem cell-like memory subsets were isolated from only 8 patients and roughly eight healthy donors, whereas naive and central memory subsets came from all 30 or so donors. Summary of the overall study and its limitations: Because cDNA rather than genomic DNA was sequenced, highly expressing activated cells could have been over-represented, although no difference in activation and CD3 levels was found between groups. Because small numbers of individuals were included in the HLA sub-analyses, any influence of HLA type on TCRB rearrangement was left unresolved. Naive, central memory and regulatory TCRB repertoires appeared to be more alike among patients than among healthy donors. Type 1 diabetes patients showed a moderate but significant shortening of TCRB CDR3 length in all four CD4+ subsets. Fewer insertions and more nucleotide deletions at VDJ recombination sites were observed in patients with type 1 diabetes, implying thymic rearrangement abnormalities. PCR may preferentially amplify shorter templates, but because patient and control samples were amplified and corrected together, any resulting skew would affect both groups equally.

The CDR3 contains 15 residues, cysteine and phenylalanine counted. This entry keeps only the CDR3 DNA: 45 bases, framed from base 1. Taken from the germline V gene, the CDR1 and CDR2 loops are SGHAT and FQNNGV. V is trimmed back by 5 bases and J by 4 bases, and the junction contains 5 bases that no gene match accounts for. A single peripheral blood draw of roughly 0.11 L on average was collected from each donor into heparinised tubes. Using a panel that included CD45RO, CCR7, CD25, CD127, CD95 and CD27, naive, central memory, regulatory and stem cell-like memory CD4+ T cells were sorted on a BD FACSAria II. Purity was above 98% for every sorted population. PBMCs were isolated right away by Lymphoprep density gradient centrifugation and were stained directly, without culture. So that batch effects would be minimized, each experiment stained and sorted samples in pairs, pairing one healthy donor with one patient.

The entire isolated RNA was reverse transcribed using the High Capacity cDNA Reverse Transcription Kit, and thus expressed TCRB transcripts were sequenced. Deep immunoSEQ sequencing was applied to naive, central memory and regulatory T cell samples, giving an average of around 4 million total reads per sample. Sorted cells were lysed in RLT buffer, and RNA was extracted using DNase-treated RNeasy Micro or Mini kits according to cell number. Each cell subset was processed on its own to prevent cross-contamination, while patient and healthy donor samples were processed together. The immunoSEQ multiplex PCR was used to amplify TCRB sequences from cDNA, generating 87-bp fragments that spanned the CDR3 region. Sequencing of the amplicons was performed on the Illumina HiSeq platform. Concerning the study's data processing: PCR bias was computationally corrected using synthetic template baselines, reads within Hamming distance 2 were collapsed, and singletons that could not be merged were discarded. Reads were aligned to IMGT to assign V, D and J genes, CDR3 length, and insertions or deletions at six rearrangement sites. Within each subset, clonotype counts were normalized to sorted cell number, and only after that were true diversity and Gini coefficients computed with the tcR R package. The overlap coefficient, calculated on TCRB nucleotide sequences, was used to measure repertoire sharing. Out-of-frame TCRB sequences from naive cells were analyzed as a proxy for the pre-selection repertoire. TCRdb's version of the immuneACCESS table is confined to in-frame rearrangements and falls short of the full clone set. An unresolved V gene accounts for under half of the shortfall where checked; the remainder is of unknown origin. Clone size and the V and J calls come from that table; the DNA yielded D and trimming. Here the sample has over 650,000 clones; about 14% occur a single time. The ten largest clones add up to less than 0.04% of the sample.

Material for sequencing was naive CD4+ T cells from blood. Per the publication, the cell subset or site label means: true naive CD4+ T cells. The clonotype was recovered from a man aged 18 to 35 with type 1 diabetes. The chain is made from TRBV11-2 and TRBJ2-1, with 10 bases matching TRBD1. In nucleotides, the sequence is TGTGCCAGCAGCGATCCGGGACAGGGGTACAATGAGCAGTTCTTC. Translated, it gives CASSDPGQGYNEQFF.